This passage covers 3 T cell receptor beta chains from one sample sequenced in a study of sequential checkpoint blockade in melanoma (dated by TCRdb to between 2018 and 2021). Libraries came from the immunoSEQ multiplex PCR assay. TCRdb took this table from immuneACCESS and kept in-frame rearrangements with V and J called. Such tables lack part of the clones; where checked against another copy, unresolved V genes explain under half of the gap, and the rest is unexplained. The sample table lists fewer than 35,000 clones, less than 90% of them with a count of one. The leading ten clones occupy 22% of the sample. The treatment or condition label of this sample denotes: randomized to nivolumab then ipilimumab (arm A) or the reverse (arm B). Sequencing was performed on CD8+ T cells sorted from blood (inferred from file names), taken from a patient given nivolumab and ipilimumab in sequence. The receptors were gathered from a human donor with melanoma.

The rearrangement joins TRBV30 to TRBJ1-2; D is uncertain. Germline assignment: CDR1 GTSNPN and CDR2 SVGIG (reference sequence). The CDR3 has 12 amino acids. Deletions cut 6 bases from V and 4 bases from J, with 12 bases between. CDR3 in DNA: TGTGCCTGCCTAGACGGGAGCTATGGCTACACCTTC. Translation gives CACLDGSYGYTF.

Points on this clone: One junction end disagrees with the germline gene, perhaps due to a read error. The chain couples TRBV5-8 to TRBJ2-6; TRBD1 matches 10 bases. CDR1 is SGHTS and CDR2 is YDEGEE in the germline V gene. This CDR3 comprises 18 residues. The CDR3 loop is CASSLKGQGEVGANVLTF. CDR3 nucleotide sequence: TGCGCCAGCAGCCTGAAAGGACAGGGGGAGGTTGGGGCCAACGTCCTGACTTTC.

The V gene is TRBV19, the J gene TRBJ2-6; 7 bases agree with TRBD1. The ends lost 10 bases at V and 4 bases at J; junction bases unmatched: 13. The V gene's germline CDR1 is LNHDA and CDR2 SQIVND (reference sequence). The CDR3 totals 16 residues. CDR3 protein: CATQDRSWRGANVLTF. DNA of the CDR3: TGTGCCACCCAGGACAGGTCGTGGCGGGGGGCCAACGTCCTGACTTTC.